This T cell receptor beta chain is drawn from a study of T cell responses to AZD1222 COVID-19 vaccine (dated by TCRdb to the early 2020s). Study-wide context: TCR sequencing was performed for over 230 trial participants, of whom 200 to 210 were given two doses of AZD1222 and some 26 were given two doses of MenACWY control vaccine. Trial participants were enrolled by age into subgroups of 18-55, 56-69 and 70-plus years, and approximately 150, 30 and 60 TCR-sequenced participants, respectively, were included in these subgroups. The full study reports these points: After two AZD1222 doses, spike-specific TCR breadth and depth were significantly higher than at day 0 and than in MenACWY recipients. Most participants were white British and females outnumbered males, and the authors suggested that clonal diversity may have been underestimated. In the small 56-69-year group, the increase in depth fell short of significance, most likely because of low power. Epitopes outside the regions mutated in the B.1.351 and B.1.1.7 variants were reportedly recognized by nearly half of the unique spike-specific TCRs. The vaccine-associated CD4 TCRs covered the entire spike protein, and the dominant responses fell in regions 160-218 and 743-854. Only six AZD1222 recipients were SARS-CoV-2 seropositive at baseline, limiting conclusions about previously exposed vaccinees. No day 14 peak-response samples were available, so repertoires were characterized only after the peak T cell response.

The CDR3 regions of human TCRbeta chains were analyzed by immunosequencing. The paper's processing steps were these. TCRs in the repertoires were compared against a reference library of SARS-CoV-2-specific TCRs that had been generated with the MIRA antigen-specificity platform. Breadth meant the fraction of unique TCRs that were SARS-CoV-2-associated, whereas depth meant the fraction of total T cells that were SARS-CoV-2-associated. Using the MIRA data, each spike-specific TCR was assigned both to the spike region to which the TCR was reactive and to a CD4 or CD8 class. Log10-transformed breadth and depth values were compared by one-way ANOVA with Sidak's multiple comparisons tests. TCRdb holds this immuneACCESS table with in-frame rearrangements only. Some clones are missing; in checked studies, unresolved V genes explain under half, and the rest has no known cause. For V, J and clone size, that table is used; D and trimming come from the DNA. This sample comprises some 120,000 clones, roughly 90% of them detected only once. Of the sample, roughly 11% is held by the ten largest clones.

Turning to this clone: Its antigen remains undetermined. No base qualities exist here, and no much larger clone lies one base off it.

Reading the label with the study, this specimen's time point is: baseline before first vaccination. Explained via the paper, the treatment or condition label denotes: meningococcal conjugate vaccine given as trial control. The vaccinee samples were drawn from two UK trials, COV001 and COV002, one of which was a single-blind randomized controlled phase 2/3 trial testing AZD1222 (ChAdOx1 nCoV-19) in healthy adults. For TCRbeta chain sequencing, PBMC samples were collected from trial participants at day 0 and at day 28 after the second dose. The CDR3 spans 17 residues, from the cysteine through the phenylalanine. Only the CDR3 region is kept as DNA, spanning 51 bases read in frame from base 1. According to the germline V gene, CDR1 reads SGDLS and CDR2 reads YYNGEE. The junction shows trimming of 7 bases on V and 3 bases on J, and the gene matches do not reach 16 bases of it.

The chain couples TRBV9 to TRBJ2-3; TRBD2 lines up with 8 middle nucleotides. The sequence was collected from an adult in good health. The source material was peripheral blood, sampled on day 0 of MenACWY control vaccination. The base sequence is TGTGCCAGCGGGGCGAGCGGGAGACTAGGTGAGACAGATACGCAGTATTTT. Translated, it reads CASGASGRLGETDTQYF.